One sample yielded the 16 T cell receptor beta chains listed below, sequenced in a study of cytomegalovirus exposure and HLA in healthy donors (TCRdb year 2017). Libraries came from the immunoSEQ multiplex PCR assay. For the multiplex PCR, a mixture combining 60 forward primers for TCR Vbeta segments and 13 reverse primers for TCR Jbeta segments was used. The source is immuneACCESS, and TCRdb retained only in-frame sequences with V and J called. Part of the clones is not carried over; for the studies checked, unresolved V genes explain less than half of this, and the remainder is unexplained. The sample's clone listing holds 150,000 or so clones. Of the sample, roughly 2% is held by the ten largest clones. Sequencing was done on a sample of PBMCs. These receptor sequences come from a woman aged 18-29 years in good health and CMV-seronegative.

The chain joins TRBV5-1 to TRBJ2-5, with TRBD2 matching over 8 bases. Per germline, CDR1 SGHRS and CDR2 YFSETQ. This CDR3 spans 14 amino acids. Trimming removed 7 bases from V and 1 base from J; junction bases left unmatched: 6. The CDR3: CASGLAWAQETQYF. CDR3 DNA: TGCGCCAGCGGACTAGCATGGGCCCAAGAGACCCAGTACTTC.

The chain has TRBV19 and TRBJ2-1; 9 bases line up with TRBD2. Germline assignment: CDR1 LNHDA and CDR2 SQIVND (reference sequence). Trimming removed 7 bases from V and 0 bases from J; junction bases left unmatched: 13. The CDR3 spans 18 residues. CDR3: CASTPWASGAGSYNEQFF. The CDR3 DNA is TGTGCCAGTACCCCTTGGGCTAGCGGGGCGGGCTCCTACAATGAGCAGTTCTTC.

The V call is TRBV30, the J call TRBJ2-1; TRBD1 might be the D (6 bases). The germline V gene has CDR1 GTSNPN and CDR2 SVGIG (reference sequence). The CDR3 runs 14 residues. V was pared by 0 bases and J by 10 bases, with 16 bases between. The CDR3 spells CAWSVSWAGQEQFF. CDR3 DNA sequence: TGTGCCTGGAGTGTTAGTTGGGCTGGACAGGAGCAGTTCTTC. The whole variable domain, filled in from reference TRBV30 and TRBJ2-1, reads SQTIHQWPATLVQPVGSPLSLECTVEGTSNPNLYWYRQAAGRGLQLLFYSVGIGQISSEVPQNLSASRPQDRQFILSSKKLLLSDSGFYLCAWSVSWAGQEQFFGPGTRLTVL.

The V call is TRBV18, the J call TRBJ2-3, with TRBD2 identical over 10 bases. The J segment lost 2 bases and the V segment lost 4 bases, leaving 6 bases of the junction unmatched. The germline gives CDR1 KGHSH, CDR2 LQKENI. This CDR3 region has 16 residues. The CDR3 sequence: CASSRRTSGFTDTQYF. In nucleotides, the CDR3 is TGTGCCAGCTCACGTCGGACTAGCGGCTTCACAGATACGCAGTATTTT.

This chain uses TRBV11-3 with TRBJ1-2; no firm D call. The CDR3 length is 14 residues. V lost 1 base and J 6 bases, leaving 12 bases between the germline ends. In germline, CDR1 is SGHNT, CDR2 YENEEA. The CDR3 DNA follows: TGTGCCAGCAGCTTAGGTCCGGGTGTAAATGGCTACACCTTC. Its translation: CASSLGPGVNGYTF.

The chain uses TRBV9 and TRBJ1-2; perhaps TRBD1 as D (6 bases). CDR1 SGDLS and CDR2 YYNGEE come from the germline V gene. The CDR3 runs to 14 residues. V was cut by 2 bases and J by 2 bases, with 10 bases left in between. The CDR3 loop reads CASSVRTGNYGYTF. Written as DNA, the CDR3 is TGTGCCAGCAGCGTGCGAACAGGGAACTATGGCTACACCTTC. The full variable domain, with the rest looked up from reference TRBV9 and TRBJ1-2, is DSGVTQTPKHLITATGQRVTLRCSPRSGDLSVYWYQQSLDQGLQFLIQYYNGEERAKGNILERFSAQQFPDLHSELNLSSLELGDSALYFCASSVRTGNYGYTFGSGTRLTVV.

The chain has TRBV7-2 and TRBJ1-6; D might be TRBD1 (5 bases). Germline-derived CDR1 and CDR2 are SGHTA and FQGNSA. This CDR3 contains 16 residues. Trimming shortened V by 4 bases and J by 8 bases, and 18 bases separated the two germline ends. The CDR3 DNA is TGTGCCAGCAGCTCGACCCGGACATATTTTGATTCACCCCTCCACTTT. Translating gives CASSSTRTYFDSPLHF.

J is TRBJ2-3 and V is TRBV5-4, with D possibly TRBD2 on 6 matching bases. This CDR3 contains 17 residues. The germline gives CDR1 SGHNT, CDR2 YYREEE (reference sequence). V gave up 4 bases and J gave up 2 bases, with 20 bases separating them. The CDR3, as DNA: TGTGCCAGCAGCCCACGGCTTTTTGGGGGGAACACAGATACGCAGTATTTT. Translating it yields CASSPRLFGGNTDTQYF. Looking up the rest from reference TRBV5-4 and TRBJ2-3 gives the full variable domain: ETGVTQSPTHLIKTRGQQVTLRCSSQSGHNTVSWYQQALGQGPQFIFQYYREEENGRGNFPPRFSGLQFPNYSSELNVNALELDDSALYLCASSPRLFGGNTDTQYFGPGTRLTVL.

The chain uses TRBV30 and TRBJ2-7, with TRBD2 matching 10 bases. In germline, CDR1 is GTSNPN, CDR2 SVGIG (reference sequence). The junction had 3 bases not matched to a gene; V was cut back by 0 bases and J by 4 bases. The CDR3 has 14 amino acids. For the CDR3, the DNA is TGTGCCTGGAGTGTAGGGACTAGCGTGTACGAGCAGTACGTC. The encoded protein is CAWSVGTSVYEQYV.

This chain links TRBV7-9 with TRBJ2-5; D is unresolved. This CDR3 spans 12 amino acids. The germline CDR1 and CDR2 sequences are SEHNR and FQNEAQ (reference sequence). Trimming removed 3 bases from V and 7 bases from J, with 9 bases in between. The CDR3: CASSFDRGTQYF. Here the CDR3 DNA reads TGTGCCAGCAGCTTCGATAGAGGGACCCAGTACTTC.

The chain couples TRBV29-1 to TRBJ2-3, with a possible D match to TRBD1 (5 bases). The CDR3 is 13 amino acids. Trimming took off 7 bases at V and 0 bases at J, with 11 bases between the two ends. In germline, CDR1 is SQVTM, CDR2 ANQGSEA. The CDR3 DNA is TGCAGCGCCGACAGTACCAGCACAGATACGCAGTATTTT. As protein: CSADSTSTDTQYF.

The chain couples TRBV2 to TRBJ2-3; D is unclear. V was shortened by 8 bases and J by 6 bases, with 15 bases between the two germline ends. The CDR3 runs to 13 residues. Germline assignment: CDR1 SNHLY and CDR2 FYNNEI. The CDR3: CASRRQAQDTQYF. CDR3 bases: TGTGCCAGCCGTCGGCAGGCTCAGGATACGCAGTATTTT.

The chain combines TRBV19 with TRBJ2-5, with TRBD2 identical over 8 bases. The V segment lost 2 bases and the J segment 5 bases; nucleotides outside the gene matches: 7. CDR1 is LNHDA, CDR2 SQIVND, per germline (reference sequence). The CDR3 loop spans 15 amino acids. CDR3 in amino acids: CASSISAGGWETQYF. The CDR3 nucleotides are TGTGCCAGTAGTATATCGGCGGGAGGTTGGGAGACCCAGTACTTC.

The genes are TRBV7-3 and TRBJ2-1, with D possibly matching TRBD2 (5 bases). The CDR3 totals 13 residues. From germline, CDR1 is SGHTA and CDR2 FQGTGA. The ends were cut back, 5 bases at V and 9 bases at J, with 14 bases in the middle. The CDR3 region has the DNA TGTGCCAGCAGCCCCGACCCGGGAATTGAGCAGTTCTTC. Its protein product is CASSPDPGIEQFF.

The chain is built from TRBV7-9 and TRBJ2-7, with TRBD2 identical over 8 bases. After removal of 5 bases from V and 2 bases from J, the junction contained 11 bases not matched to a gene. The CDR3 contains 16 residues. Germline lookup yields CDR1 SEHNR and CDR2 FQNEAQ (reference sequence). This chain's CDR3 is CASSPRGGTSPYEQYF. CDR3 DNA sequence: TGTGCCAGCAGCCCACGGGGCGGGACTAGTCCCTACGAGCAGTACTTC.

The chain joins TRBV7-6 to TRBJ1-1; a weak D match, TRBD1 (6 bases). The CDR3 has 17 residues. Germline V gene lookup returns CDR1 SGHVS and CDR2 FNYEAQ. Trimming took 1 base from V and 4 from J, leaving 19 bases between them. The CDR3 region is CASSLVGGRRRGTEAFF. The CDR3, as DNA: TGTGCCAGCAGCTTAGTAGGGGGTCGGAGGCGAGGCACTGAAGCTTTCTTT.